This T cell receptor beta chain was captured in a study of siplizumab effects on memory and regulatory T cells. General study results and limits: Only a minor fraction of alloreactive clones mapped to unstimulated subsets.

As to this clone: Its target is unknown.

The study assayed around 9 x 10^4 TCR templates per sample. The repertoire was sequenced with immunoSEQ multiplex PCR; TCRdb's copy has only in-frame clones and lacks some. This table has 100,000 or so clones, about 90% appearing once. This TCR was sampled from a human donor in good health. Material for sequencing was CD4+ T cells sorted from blood.

The chain's CDR3 is CASRDQETQYF. CDR3 nucleotide sequence: TGTGCCAGCAGGGACCAAGAGACCCAGTACTTC. V usage is TRBV6-1 and J usage is TRBJ2-5, with D unclear. The germline V gene has CDR1 MNHNS and CDR2 SASEGT. This CDR3 has 11 residues. Trimming cost V 6 bases and J 0 bases, with 2 bases left between them.